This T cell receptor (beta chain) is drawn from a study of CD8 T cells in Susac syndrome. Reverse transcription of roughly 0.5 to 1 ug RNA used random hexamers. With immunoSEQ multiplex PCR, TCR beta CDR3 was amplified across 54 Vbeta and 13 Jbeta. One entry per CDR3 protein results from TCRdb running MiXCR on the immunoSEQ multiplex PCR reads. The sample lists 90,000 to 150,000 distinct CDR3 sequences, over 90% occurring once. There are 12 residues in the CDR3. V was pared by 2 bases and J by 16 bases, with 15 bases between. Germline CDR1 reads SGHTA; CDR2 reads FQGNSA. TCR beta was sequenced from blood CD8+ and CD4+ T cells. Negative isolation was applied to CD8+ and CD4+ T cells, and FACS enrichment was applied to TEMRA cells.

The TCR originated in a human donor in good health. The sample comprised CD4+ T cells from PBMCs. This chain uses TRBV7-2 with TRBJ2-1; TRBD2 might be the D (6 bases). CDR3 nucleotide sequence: TGTGCCAGCAGCTTATGGGCGGGGAGTCAATTCTTC. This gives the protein CASSLWAGSQFF.